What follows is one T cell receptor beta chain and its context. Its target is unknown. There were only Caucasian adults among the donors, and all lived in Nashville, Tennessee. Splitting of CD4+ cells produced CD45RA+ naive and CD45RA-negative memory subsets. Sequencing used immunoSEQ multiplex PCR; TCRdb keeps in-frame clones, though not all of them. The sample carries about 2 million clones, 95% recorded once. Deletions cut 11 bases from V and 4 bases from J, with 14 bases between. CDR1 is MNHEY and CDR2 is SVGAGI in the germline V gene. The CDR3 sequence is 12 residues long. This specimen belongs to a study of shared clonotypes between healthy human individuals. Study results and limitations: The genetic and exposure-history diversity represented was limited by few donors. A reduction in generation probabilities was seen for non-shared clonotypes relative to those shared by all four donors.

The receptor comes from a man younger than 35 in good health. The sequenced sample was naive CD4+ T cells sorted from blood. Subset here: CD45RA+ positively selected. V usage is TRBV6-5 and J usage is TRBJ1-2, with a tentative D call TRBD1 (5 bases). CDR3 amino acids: CAPPGIGYGYTF. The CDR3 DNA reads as TGTGCCCCGCCAGGGATTGGCTATGGCTACACCTTC.